The 5 T cell receptor beta chains in this list originate from one sample, sequenced in a study of patients and donors after allogeneic stem cell transplantation (dated by TCRdb to the early 2020s). Library method: RT-PCR. The sequencer was a NextSeq 550. The public reads were reanalyzed by TCRdb: fastp trimming at Q25, MiXCR alignment, in-frame beta chains only. For every CDR3 protein sequence, its rows merge into one entry that carries the most common genes and DNA. The sample table lists 920,000 or so distinct CDR3 sequences, 18% of them with a count of one. Jointly, the top ten make up around 6% of the sample. Sequenced sample: blood, either unsorted or a sorted T cell fraction (not recorded which). These receptors were collected from a human donor who was either an allogeneic HSCT recipient or a stem cell or donor lymphocyte infusion donor (not recorded which). It is not recorded whose cells these are; they may come from a transplant donor.

The J gene is TRBJ2-7, the V gene TRBV7-9; 9 bases map to TRBD2. The J segment lost 5 bases and the V segment lost 6 bases, leaving 11 bases of the junction unmatched. The CDR3 loop spans 15 amino acids. CDR1 and CDR2 from the germline V gene are SEHNR and FQNEAQ (reference sequence). The CDR3 region has the DNA TGTGCCAGCAGGACCTCCGGGACTAGCTACCACGAGCAGTACTTC. This sequence encodes CASRTSGTSYHEQYF.

The chain carries TRBV12-3 or TRBV12-4 and TRBJ1-2, with 8 bases lining up with TRBD1. This CDR3 has 15 residues. V dropped 2 bases and J dropped 7; count of bases not matched to a gene: 9. Here the CDR3 reads CASSLFASTGVGYTF. The CDR3, as DNA: TGTGCCAGCAGTTTATTTGCGTCGACAGGGGTTGGCTACACCTTC.

This clonotype has a handful of counts. V is TRBV10-3 and J is TRBJ2-5, with TRBD2 as a possible D gene (5 bases). This CDR3 is built from 14 residues. The ends were cut back, 4 bases at V and 0 bases at J, with 9 bases in the middle. Germline CDR1 and CDR2: ENHRY and SYGVKD. CDR3 in DNA: TGTGCCATCAGTGTGAGGGAAAACCAAGAGACCCAGTACTTC. Protein product: CAISVRENQETQYF.

This clonotype turned up a few times. This rearrangement joins TRBV5-1 to TRBJ1-2, with 12 bases that match TRBD1. The ends lost 6 bases at V and 4 bases at J; junction bases unmatched: 10. CDR3 length: 16 residues. Germline V gene data show CDR1 as SGHRS and CDR2 as YFSETQ. The CDR3 region has the DNA TGCGCCAGCAACCCCGGGACAGGGGGCTCAGTCTATGGCTACACCTTC. Translation gives CASNPGTGGSVYGYTF.

This clonotype was observed a handful of times. This chain joins TRBV11-2 and TRBJ2-7; 14 bases line up with TRBD2. The CDR3 is made up of 14 amino acids. The junction had 7 bases not matched to a gene; V was cut back by 5 bases and J by 10 bases. Germline V gene sequence: CDR1 SGHAT, CDR2 FQNNGV. The CDR3 DNA follows: TGTGCCAGCAGCGTCGGACTAGCGGGGGGAAACCAGTACTTC. Encoded protein: CASSVGLAGGNQYF. Filled out from reference TRBV11-2 and TRBJ2-7, the complete variable domain reads EAGVAQSPRYKIIEKRQSVAFWCNPISGHATLYWYQQILGQGPKLLIQFQNNGVVDDSQLPKDRFSAERLKGVDSTLKIQPAKLEDSAVYLCASSVGLAGGNQYFGPGTRLTVT.